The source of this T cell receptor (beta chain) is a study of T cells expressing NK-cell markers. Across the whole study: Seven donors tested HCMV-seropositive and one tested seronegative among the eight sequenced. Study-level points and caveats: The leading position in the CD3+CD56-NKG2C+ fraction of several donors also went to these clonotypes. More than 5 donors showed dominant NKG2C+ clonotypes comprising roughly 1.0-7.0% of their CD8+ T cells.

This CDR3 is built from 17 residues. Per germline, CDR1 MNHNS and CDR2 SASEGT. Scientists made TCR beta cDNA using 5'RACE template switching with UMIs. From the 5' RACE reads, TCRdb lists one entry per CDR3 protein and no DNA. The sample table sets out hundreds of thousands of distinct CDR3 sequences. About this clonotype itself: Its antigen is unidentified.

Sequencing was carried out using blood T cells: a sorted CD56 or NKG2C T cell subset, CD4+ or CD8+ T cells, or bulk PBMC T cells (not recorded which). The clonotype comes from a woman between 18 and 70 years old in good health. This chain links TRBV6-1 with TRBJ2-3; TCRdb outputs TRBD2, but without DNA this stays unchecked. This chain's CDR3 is CASSEAPSGGWPDTQYF.